This record covers a single T cell receptor (beta chain). The antigen remains unidentified. The authors built TCR beta libraries using iRepertoire HTBI primers and Arm-PCR of CDR3 regions. Each CDR3 protein gets one entry after TCRdb re-called the multiplex PCR reads with MiXCR. The profile shows 400,000 to 500,000 distinct CDR3 sequences, about 17% of them singletons. The sample belongs to a study of regulatory T cells in long-lasting Graves disease. Whole-study results and caveats: What was studied was peripheral blood only, and not thyroid tissue.

Time point in this sample: newly diagnosed GD, antithyroid drugs for less than 3 months. RNA isolated from PBMCs was used to make the TCR library. Patients met American Thyroid Association criteria for Graves' disease. The CDR3 contains 15 residues. CDR1 and CDR2 (germline): LGHNA, YSLEER. V dropped 1 base and J dropped 6; count of bases not matched to a gene: 6. This sample also appeared in a second study, on T cells in Graves' hyperthyroidism and ophthalmopathy. This second study says: The primer set for the first-round RT-PCR of the TCR CDR3 was HTBI.

The specimen was peripheral blood mononuclear cells (PBMCs), collected at new diagnosis, from a patient treated with antithyroid drugs. This clonotype was obtained from a woman aged 18-29 years with Graves disease. The chain carries TRBV4-3 and TRBJ2-3; 8 nucleotides match TRBD2. The CDR3 DNA sequence: TGCGCCAGCAGCCAAGTCGGGAGGGCAGGCGATACGCAGTATTTT. It translates to CASSQVGRAGDTQYF.